Shown below are 7 T cell receptor beta chains from a single sample sequenced in a study of vaccination effects on CD4 cells after COVID-19. These TCRs' antigens remain unknown. TCRdb's table, derived via immunoSEQ multiplex PCR, lists solely in-frame clones and lacks some. The table includes about 47,000 clones, roughly 72% detected once. Upon completion of roughly ten days in culture, CD4+ T cells were isolated. Each person got two doses of an mRNA SARS-CoV-2 vaccine, BNT162b2 or mRNA-1273. The sequenced sample was CD4+ T cells from PBMCs cultured without peptide, obtained after COVID-19 vaccination. The receptors were gathered from a human donor who received a COVID-19 vaccine.

This clone occurred a few times. The genes are TRBV3-1 (or the pseudogene TRBV3-2) and TRBJ2-5, with 10 positions matching TRBD2. This CDR3 is 17 amino acids long. The junction had 15 bases not matched to a gene; V was cut back by 4 bases and J by 7 bases. Germline CDR1 is LGHDT and CDR2 is YNNKEL (reference sequence). DNA for the CDR3: TGTGCCAGCAGCCCCCGGGGTAGCGGGAGGTTTGATGGGACCCAGTACTTC. Translated, it gives CASSPRGSGRFDGTQYF.

This chain links TRBV21-1 with TRBJ2-3; the D call in the table, TRBD2, was not verified against the DNA. TRBV21-1 is a pseudogene locus. CDR3 size: 17 residues. Written as DNA, the CDR3 is TGTGCCAGCAGCAAAGCTAGTAGCGGCTCTAGCACAGATACGCAGTATTTT. Its translation is CASSKASSGSSTDTQYF.

In its sample, this clone was seen a few times. The J gene is TRBJ1-3, the V gene TRBV7-9, with TRBD1 identical over 7 bases. The CDR3 contains 13 residues. Germline CDR1 reads SEHNR; CDR2 reads FQNEAQ (reference sequence). Trimming cost V 5 bases and J 2 bases; bases outside gene matches: 0. The CDR3 spells CASSQGAGNTIYF. The CDR3, as DNA: TGTGCCAGCAGCCAGGGGGCTGGAAACACCATATATTTT.

The chain links TRBV11-2 to TRBJ2-5; D is unclear. CDR3 length: 13 amino acids. V lost 3 bases and J lost 5, with 10 bases in between. Germline lookup yields CDR1 SGHAT and CDR2 FQNNGV. The CDR3 protein is CASSFDLGETQYF. The DNA of the CDR3 is TGTGCCAGCAGCTTCGACCTGGGGGAGACCCAGTACTTC.

The rearrangement uses TRBV7-9 and TRBJ2-7; tentatively, D is TRBD2 (6 bases). The V gene lost 0 bases and the J gene lost 6 bases, with 21 bases spanning the gap. CDR1 is SEHNR, CDR2 FQNEAQ, per germline (reference sequence). The CDR3 has 17 residues. CDR3 sequence reads: CASSLARDFWGESEQYF. CDR3 sequence (DNA): TGTGCCAGCAGCTTAGCAAGGGACTTCTGGGGCGAGTCCGAGCAGTACTTC.

This chain joins TRBV18 and TRBJ2-5; no definite D call. The CDR3 sequence is 12 residues long. Per germline, CDR1 KGHSH and CDR2 LQKENI. V lost 3 bases and J lost 5, with 7 bases in between. CDR3 in DNA: TGTGCCAGCTCACCCCGTGAGGAGACCCAGTACTTC. As protein: CASSPREETQYF.

The rearrangement links TRBV6-5 to TRBJ1-3; weak D call: TRBD1 (5 bases). Germline V gene data show CDR1 as MNHEY and CDR2 as SVGAGI. This CDR3 is 16 amino acids long. V lost 0 bases and J lost 0, with 9 bases in between. CDR3 in amino acids: CASSYSTGDSGNTIYF. CDR3 nucleotide sequence: TGTGCCAGCAGTTACTCGACGGGGGACTCTGGAAACACCATATATTTT.